The 14 T cell receptor beta chains below were found in one sample sequenced in a study of T cell responses to AZD1222 COVID-19 vaccine (dated by TCRdb to the early 2020s). To prepare the library, the immunoSEQ multiplex PCR assay was applied. The table comes from immuneACCESS by way of TCRdb, which keeps in-frame sequences with V and J called. Part of the clones is missing from these tables; in studies checked, under half for an unresolved V gene and the rest for unknown reasons. Here the sample has roughly 150,000 clones; roughly nine tenths occur a single time. Roughly 3.8% of the sample rests with the top ten. The time point label on this specimen signifies: about 28 days (+/-7) after the second vaccine dose. The material was peripheral blood, obtained 28 days after the second AZD1222 dose. Source of these receptors: an adult who received the AZD1222 COVID-19 vaccine.

V usage is TRBV28 and J usage is TRBJ1-5, with D unresolved. The ends were cut back, 8 bases at V and 0 bases at J, with 11 bases in the middle. The CDR3 loop spans 14 amino acids. The germline gives CDR1 MDHEN, CDR2 SYDVKM. The CDR3 reads CASYPKFSNQPQHF. The CDR3 nucleotides are TGTGCCAGCTATCCAAAGTTTAGCAATCAGCCCCAGCATTTT.

This clone was observed a single time. J is TRBJ2-1 and V is TRBV18; a weak D match, TRBD1 (6 bases). V gave up 1 base and J gave up 4 bases, with 11 bases separating them. Germline loops: CDR1 KGHSH, CDR2 LQKENI. The CDR3 is 15 amino acids. For the CDR3, the DNA is TGTGCCAGCTCACCACTCCAGGGGTCTTACAATGAGCAGTTCTTC. Translated: CASSPLQGSYNEQFF.

The chain recombines TRBV6-6 with TRBJ1-5, with a tentative D call TRBD1 (5 bases). This CDR3 is 15 amino acids long. V was shortened by 2 bases and J by 9 bases, with 17 bases between the two germline ends. CDR1 and CDR2 from the germline V gene are MNHNY and SVGAGI (reference sequence). The CDR3 DNA is TGTGCCAGCAGTTACGAGGACCAGGGATTGCGGCCCCAGCATTTT. Its translation is CASSYEDQGLRPQHF.

This clone was found a few times. The chain combines TRBV12-3 or TRBV12-4 with TRBJ1-4, with TRBD1 as a possible D gene (5 bases). The CDR3 consists of 13 residues. V was clipped by 6 bases and J by 8 bases, with 13 bases between them. CDR3 loop: CASRSRWDEKLFF. CDR3 coding DNA: TGTGCCAGCAGGTCCAGGTGGGACGAAAAACTGTTTTTT.

The V call is TRBV30, the J call TRBJ2-3, with D maybe TRBD1 (6 bases). Germline V lookup: CDR1 GTSNPN, CDR2 SVGIG (reference sequence). CDR3 length: 13 residues. The V end lost 0 bases, the J end lost 3 bases, and 7 bases lay between the germline ends. The CDR3 DNA follows: TGTGCCTGGAGTGTACAGGGAACAGATACGCAGTATTTT. Translated: CAWSVQGTDTQYF. Drawing the rest from reference TRBV30 and TRBJ2-3, the complete variable domain is SQTIHQWPATLVQPVGSPLSLECTVEGTSNPNLYWYRQAAGRGLQLLFYSVGIGQISSEVPQNLSASRPQDRQFILSSKKLLLSDSGFYLCAWSVQGTDTQYFGPGTRLTVL.

This sequence joins TRBV5-5 and TRBJ2-2; 7 nucleotides align to TRBD1. With V trimmed by 0 bases and J by 0 bases, 5 bases remained unmatched. Germline lookup yields CDR1 SGHKS and CDR2 YYEKEE (reference sequence). The CDR3 length is 17 residues. The chain's CDR3 is CASSLAVGTANTGELFF. DNA for the CDR3: TGTGCCAGCAGCTTGGCCGTTGGGACAGCGAACACCGGGGAGCTGTTTTTT.

The chain links TRBV27 to TRBJ2-3, with 9 bases identical to TRBD2. The CDR3 runs to 14 residues. V was pared by 9 bases and J by 4 bases, with 8 bases of the junction left unmatched. CDR1 and CDR2 from the germline V gene are MNHEY and SMNVEV (reference sequence). The DNA for the CDR3 is TGTGCCAGTAACTGGGGCGGGAGGGCAGATACGCAGTATTTT. Translating it yields CASNWGGRADTQYF.

This chain joins TRBV7-9 and TRBJ1-1; D is undetermined. The CDR3 sequence is 14 residues long. The ends were cut back, 1 base at V and 1 base at J, with 7 bases in the middle. Per germline, CDR1 SEHNR and CDR2 FQNEAQ (reference sequence). The CDR3 DNA follows: TGTGCCAGCAGCTTAGTAGTTGCGAACACTGAAGCTTTCTTT. Translation: CASSLVVANTEAFF.

This chain connects TRBV5-1 to TRBJ1-1; no clear D gene. Per germline, CDR1 SGHRS and CDR2 YFSETQ. There are 14 residues in the CDR3. V lost 4 bases and J lost 4, with 14 bases in between. The DNA of the CDR3 is TGCGCCAGCAGCCTCAAAGGGTTAGGCACTGAAGCTTTCTTT. Protein: CASSLKGLGTEAFF.

The chain is built from TRBV3-1 (or the pseudogene TRBV3-2) and TRBJ1-4; D is perhaps TRBD1 (5 bases). Germline assignment: CDR1 LGHDT and CDR2 YNNKEL (reference sequence). Trimming removed 0 bases from V and 7 bases from J, with 24 bases in between. CDR3 length: 19 residues. The CDR3 loop reads CASSQDGAMMGGVFEKLFF. CDR3 DNA sequence: TGTGCCAGCAGCCAAGATGGTGCCATGATGGGGGGGGTTTTTGAAAAACTGTTTTTT.

The chain recombines TRBV5-1 with TRBJ2-1, with 10 nucleotides matching TRBD2. Germline V CDR1 and CDR2: SGHRS, YFSETQ. CDR3 size: 15 residues. J lost 8 bases, V lost 0 bases, and 5 bases had no gene match. The CDR3 sequence: CASSLETSGVDEQFF. CDR3 sequence (DNA): TGCGCCAGCAGCTTGGAAACTAGCGGGGTAGATGAGCAGTTCTTC.

The genes are TRBV19 and TRBJ1-6, with D uncertain. V dropped 6 bases and J dropped 10 bases, with 10 bases sitting between them. The CDR3 runs to 12 residues. Germline values: CDR1 LNHDA, CDR2 SQIVND (reference sequence). CDR3 nucleotides: TGTGCCAGTAGATGGTTAGGCTCACCCCTCCACTTT. Protein sequence: CASRWLGSPLHF.

This chain uses TRBV7-3 with TRBJ2-7; D assignment may be TRBD1 or TRBD2 (7 bases each). CDR1 and CDR2 (germline): SGHTA, FQGTGA. The CDR3 length is 16 residues. The V end was cut by 1 base, the J end by 6 bases, with 19 bases between. DNA for the CDR3: TGTGCCAGCAGCTTAAACACCGTGGGAGGGGGCGGCGAGCAGTACTTC. Translation: CASSLNTVGGGGEQYF.

The chain combines TRBV19 with TRBJ2-3; D unresolved. The V end was cut by 6 bases, the J end by 5 bases, with 21 bases between. There are 16 residues in the CDR3. Germline assignment: CDR1 LNHDA and CDR2 SQIVND (reference sequence). CDR3 in DNA: TGTGCCAGTAGGAAAGCCCCAAACCGACGTGGAGATACGCAGTATTTT. Encoded protein: CASRKAPNRRGDTQYF.